What follows describes a single T cell receptor beta chain. The CDR3 totals 17 residues. The ends were cut back, 2 bases at V and 4 bases at J, with 20 bases in the middle. The germline gives CDR1 SEHNR, CDR2 FQNEAQ (reference sequence). Generated by immunoSEQ multiplex PCR, the TCRdb table keeps only in-frame clones and is missing some. The repertoire has 160,000 or so clones, around four fifths of them found once; the top ten carry around 7%. The data derive from a study of blood T cell repertoires in COVID-19. Background on the study: The origin of the acute and convalescent COVID-19 samples was the United States, Italy and Spain.

The TCR comes from a man between 65 and 79 years old with active or convalescent COVID-19. The rearrangement links TRBV7-9 to TRBJ1-2; no clear D gene. What was sequenced was peripheral blood. The DNA for the CDR3 is TGTGCCAGCAGCTTAATTGACGCCACACTAACTGCCTATGGCTACACCTTC. This translates into CASSLIDATLTAYGYTF.